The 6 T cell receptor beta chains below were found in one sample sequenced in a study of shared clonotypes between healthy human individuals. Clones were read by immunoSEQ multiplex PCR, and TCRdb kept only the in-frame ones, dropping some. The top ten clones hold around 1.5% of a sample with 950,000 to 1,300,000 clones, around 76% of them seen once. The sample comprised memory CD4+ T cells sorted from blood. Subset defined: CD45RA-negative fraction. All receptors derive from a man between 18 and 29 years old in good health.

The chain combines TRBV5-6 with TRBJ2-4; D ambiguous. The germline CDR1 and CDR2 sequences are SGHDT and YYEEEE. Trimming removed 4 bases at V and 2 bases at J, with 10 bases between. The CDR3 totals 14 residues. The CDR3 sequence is CASSPLSTKNIQYF. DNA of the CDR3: TGTGCCAGCAGCCCCCTTAGCACCAAAAACATTCAGTACTTC.

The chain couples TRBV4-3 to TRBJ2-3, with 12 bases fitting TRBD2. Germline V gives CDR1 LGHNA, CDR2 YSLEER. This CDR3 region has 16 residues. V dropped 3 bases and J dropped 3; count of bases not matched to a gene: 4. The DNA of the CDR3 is TGCGCCAGCAGCCAGACTAGCGGGAGCGGTACAGATACGCAGTATTTT. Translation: CASSQTSGSGTDTQYF.

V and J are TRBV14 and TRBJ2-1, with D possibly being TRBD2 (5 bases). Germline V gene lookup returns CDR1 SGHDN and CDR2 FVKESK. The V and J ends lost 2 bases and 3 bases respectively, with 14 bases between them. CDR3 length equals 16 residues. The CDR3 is CASSQISSGFYNEQFF. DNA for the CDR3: TGTGCCAGCAGCCAAATATCATCGGGGTTCTACAATGAGCAGTTCTTC. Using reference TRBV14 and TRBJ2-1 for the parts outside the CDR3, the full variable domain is EAGVTQFPSHSVIEKGQTVTLRCDPISGHDNLYWYRRVMGKEIKFLLHFVKESKQDESGMPNNRFLAERTGGTYSTLKVQPAELEDSGVYFCASSQISSGFYNEQFFGPGTRLTVL.

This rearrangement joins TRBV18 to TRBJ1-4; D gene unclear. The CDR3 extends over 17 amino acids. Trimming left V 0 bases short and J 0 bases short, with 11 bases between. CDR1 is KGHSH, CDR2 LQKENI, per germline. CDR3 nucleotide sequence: TGTGCCAGCTCACCACCGGCCCATCTGGCAACTAATGAAAAACTGTTTTTT. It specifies CASSPPAHLATNEKLFF.

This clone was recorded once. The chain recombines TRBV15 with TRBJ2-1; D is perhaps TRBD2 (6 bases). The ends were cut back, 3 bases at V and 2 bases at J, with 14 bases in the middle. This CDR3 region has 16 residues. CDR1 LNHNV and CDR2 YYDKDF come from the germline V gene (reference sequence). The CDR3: CATSRAKGGTYNEQFF. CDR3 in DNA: TGTGCCACCAGCAGGGCCAAGGGAGGTACCTACAATGAGCAGTTCTTC.

CDR3 sequence reads: CASSSLSSGANVLTF. CDR3 coding DNA: TGTGCCAGCAGCTCACTAAGCTCTGGGGCCAACGTCCTGACTTTC. The rearrangement uses TRBV11-2 and TRBJ2-6; no reliable D call. The germline V and J ends were trimmed by 4 bases and 0 bases, with 7 bases remaining between them. Germline loops: CDR1 SGHAT, CDR2 FQNNGV. The CDR3 contains 15 residues.